This TCR beta chain was retrieved from a study of cytomegalovirus exposure and HLA in healthy donors. The wider study: Among the 300 to 500 genotyped donors, about 81% were placed in the Caucasian-associated ancestry cluster.

As to this clone: Its antigen is still unknown.

The PCR contained 60 Vbeta and 13 Jbeta primers. This table comes from immunoSEQ multiplex PCR, and its TCRdb copy is limited to in-frame clones, with some not included. This sample carries fewer than 150,000 clones, approximately 74% of them seen once, and the ten largest clones take 4.2%. The length of the CDR3 is 12 residues. CDR1 and CDR2 (germline): MNHEY, SMNVEV (reference sequence). V shed 6 bases, J shed 8 bases, and the junction held 6 bases outside the gene matches. Overall study findings and caveats: The availability of immune exposure information extended only to CMV serostatus.

The TCR originated in a woman between 35 and 50 years old in good health and CMV-seropositive. The chain carries TRBV27 and TRBJ1-2, with 7 nucleotides matching TRBD1. The sequencing input was PBMCs. The CDR3 nucleotides are TGTGCCAGCAGCCAGGGGGGACGGGGCTACACCTTC. Its protein product is CASSQGGRGYTF.